One sample yielded the 6 T cell receptor beta chains listed below, sequenced in a study of identical twins. TCRdb analysed the 5' RACE reads with MiXCR anew, one entry per CDR3 protein. Among 420,000 or so distinct CDR3 sequences listed, approximately 17% were seen once. Source material: naive T cells sorted from blood. These receptors all come from a man in his forties or fifties in good health.

This clonotype was counted at least ten times. The gene calls are TRBV7-9 and TRBJ1-2; D perhaps matches TRBD1 (5 bases). CDR3 size: 15 residues. Per the germline V gene, CDR1 is SEHNR and CDR2 is FQNEAQ (reference sequence). V dropped 5 bases and J dropped 0 bases, with 13 bases sitting between them. The CDR3 is CASSATAGANYGYTF. The CDR3, as DNA: TGTGCCAGCAGCGCGACAGCCGGAGCTAACTATGGCTACACCTTC.

This clonotype has ten or more counts. The chain employs TRBV7-2 and TRBJ1-1, with 8 nucleotides matching TRBD1. Germline loops: CDR1 SGHTA, CDR2 FQGNSA. V was clipped by 3 bases and J by 5 bases; unmatched bases: 5. CDR3 length: 14 residues. This CDR3 is CASSFRGQRTEAFF. In nucleotides, the CDR3 is TGTGCCAGCAGCTTCAGGGGGCAGAGAACTGAAGCTTTCTTT.

This clonotype is medium-sized by share. The CDR3 sequence is CATSRGGLASDEQYF. DNA of the CDR3: TGTGCCACCAGCAGAGGGGGACTAGCTAGCGACGAGCAGTACTTC. The genes are TRBV15 and TRBJ2-7, with 9 bases that match TRBD2. CDR3 length: 15 residues. V shed 1 base, J shed 5 bases, and the junction held 6 bases outside the gene matches. Germline V CDR1 and CDR2: LNHNV, YYDKDF (reference sequence). Based on the CDR3 plus reference TRBV15 and TRBJ2-7, the full variable domain is DAMVIQNPRYQVTQFGKPVTLSCSQTLNHNVMYWYQQKSSQAPKLLFHYYDKDFNNEADTPDNFQSRRPNTSFCFLDIRSPGLGDTAMYLCATSRGGLASDEQYFGPGTRLTVT.

There are a few counts of this clonotype. This chain uses TRBV12-3 or TRBV12-4 with TRBJ2-6; 8 bases align to TRBD1. This CDR3 is built from 18 residues. With 5 bases clipped from V and 1 base from J, the junction kept 10 bases outside the gene matches. The CDR3 reads CASSPRTGRISGANVLTF. CDR3 nucleotides: TGTGCCAGCAGTCCAAGGACAGGGAGGATATCTGGGGCCAACGTCCTGACTTTC.

This sequence joins TRBV10-1 and TRBJ2-3; TRBD2 is a possible D gene (5 bases). CDR3 size: 12 residues. Deletions cut 8 bases from V and 6 bases from J, with 12 bases between. Germline V CDR1 and CDR2: WNHNN, SYGVQD (reference sequence). The DNA of the CDR3 is TGCGCCAGCGAGTTAGCGACGGATACGCAGTATTTT. Protein sequence: CASELATDTQYF.

This clonotype was counted between two and nine times. The gene calls are TRBV12-3 or TRBV12-4 and TRBJ2-2; D is unclear. The V end lost 3 bases, the J end lost 2 bases, and 13 bases lay between the germline ends. The CDR3 is 16 residues long. This chain's CDR3 is CASSLFGPFNTGELFF. CDR3 nucleotide sequence: TGTGCCAGCAGTTTGTTCGGACCCTTCAACACCGGGGAGCTGTTTTTT.